The clone carrying this TCR beta chain was seen at least ten times. Its antigen is currently unknown. Germline V CDR1 and CDR2: SGHTA, FQGNSA. The CDR3 runs 16 residues. V gave up 4 bases and J gave up 6 bases; unmatched junction bases: 8. These data belong to a study of T cell repertoires in cytomegalovirus infection. Findings and limits, study-wide: Ex vivo, HLA-C-restricted CMV-specific TCR beta clonotypes prevailed over the rest of the response.

TCRdb reanalysed the reads using MiXCR and keeps one entry per CDR3 protein. The table lists 380,000 or so distinct CDR3 sequences, 34% of them singletons. Sequenced here: cultured PBMCs, sampled from culture after CMV antigen stimulation. The chain carries TRBV7-2 and TRBJ2-3; TRBD2 matches at 12 bases. The source of this sequence is a human donor in good health (CMV status not recorded). Some clones in this sample may be carry-over from other donors' samples. CDR3 DNA: TGTGCCAGCAGCTCCGGACTAGCGGGAAGTAGGGATACGCAGTATTTT. Translated: CASSSGLAGSRDTQYF.